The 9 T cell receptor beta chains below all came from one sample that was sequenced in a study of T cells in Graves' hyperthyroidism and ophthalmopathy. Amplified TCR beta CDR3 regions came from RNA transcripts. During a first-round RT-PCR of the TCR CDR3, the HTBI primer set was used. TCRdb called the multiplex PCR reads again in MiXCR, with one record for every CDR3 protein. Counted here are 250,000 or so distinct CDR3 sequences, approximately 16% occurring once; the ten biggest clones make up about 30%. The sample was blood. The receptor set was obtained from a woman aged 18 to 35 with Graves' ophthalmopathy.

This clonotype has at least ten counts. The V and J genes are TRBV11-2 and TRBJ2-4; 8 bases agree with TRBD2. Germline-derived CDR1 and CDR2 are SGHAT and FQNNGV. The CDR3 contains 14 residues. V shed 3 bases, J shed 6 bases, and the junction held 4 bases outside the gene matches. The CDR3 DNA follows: TGTGCCAGCAGCTTGGCGGGAGGAGGAAACATTCAGTACTTC. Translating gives CASSLAGGGNIQYF. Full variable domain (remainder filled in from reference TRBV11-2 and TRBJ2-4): EAGVAQSPRYKIIEKRQSVAFWCNPISGHATLYWYQQILGQGPKLLIQFQNNGVVDDSQLPKDRFSAERLKGVDSTLKIQPAKLEDSAVYLCASSLAGGGNIQYFGAGTRLSVL.

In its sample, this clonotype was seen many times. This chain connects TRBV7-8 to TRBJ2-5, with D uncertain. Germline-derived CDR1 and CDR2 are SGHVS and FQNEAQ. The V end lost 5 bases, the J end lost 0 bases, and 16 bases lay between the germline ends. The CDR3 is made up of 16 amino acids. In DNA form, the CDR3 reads TGTGCCAGCAGCCCTGCGACCTTGACGGACCAAGAGACCCAGTACTTC. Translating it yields CASSPATLTDQETQYF.

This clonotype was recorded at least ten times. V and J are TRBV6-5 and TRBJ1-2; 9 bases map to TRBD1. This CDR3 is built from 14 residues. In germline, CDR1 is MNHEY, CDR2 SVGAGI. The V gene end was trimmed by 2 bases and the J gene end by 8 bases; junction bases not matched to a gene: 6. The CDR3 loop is CASSYRTGAGGYTF. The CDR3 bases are TGTGCCAGCAGTTACCGGACAGGGGCTGGCGGCTACACCTTC.

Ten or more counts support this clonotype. For the CDR3, the DNA is TGCGCCAGCAGCTTGGAAGGAATCCCCTACGAGCAGTACTTC. This sequence encodes CASSLEGIPYEQYF. The chain has TRBV5-1 and TRBJ2-7; D is uncertain. CDR1 SGHRS and CDR2 YFSETQ come from the germline V gene. This CDR3 region has 14 residues. V was trimmed by 0 bases and J by 2 bases, leaving 9 bases between them.

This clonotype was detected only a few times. CDR3 sequence reads: CASSVEGGGETQYF. The CDR3 DNA sequence: TGTGCCAGCAGCGTCGAGGGAGGGGGAGAGACCCAGTACTTC. The chain carries TRBV9 and TRBJ2-5; D might be TRBD2 (7 bases). The germline CDR1 and CDR2 sequences are SGDLS and YYNGEE. V lost 2 bases and J 4 bases, leaving 12 bases between the germline ends. The CDR3 sequence is 14 residues long.

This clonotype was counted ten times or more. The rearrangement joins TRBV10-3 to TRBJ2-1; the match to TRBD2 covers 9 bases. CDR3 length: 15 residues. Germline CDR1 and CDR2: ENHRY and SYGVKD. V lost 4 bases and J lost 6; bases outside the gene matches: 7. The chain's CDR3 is CAISGGTSSFNEQFF. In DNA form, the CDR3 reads TGTGCCATCAGTGGCGGGACTAGCAGTTTCAATGAGCAGTTCTTC.

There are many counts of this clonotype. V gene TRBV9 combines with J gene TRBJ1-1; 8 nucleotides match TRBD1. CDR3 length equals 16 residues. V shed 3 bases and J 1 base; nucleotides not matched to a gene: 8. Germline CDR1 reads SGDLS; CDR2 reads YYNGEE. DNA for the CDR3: TGTGCCAGCAGCGGGGACAGGACGACGGGGAACACTGAAGCTTTCTTT. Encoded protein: CASSGDRTTGNTEAFF.

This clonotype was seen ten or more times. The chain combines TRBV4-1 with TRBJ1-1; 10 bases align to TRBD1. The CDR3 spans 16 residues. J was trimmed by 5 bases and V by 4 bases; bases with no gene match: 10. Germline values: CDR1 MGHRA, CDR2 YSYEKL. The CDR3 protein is CASSLIPGQGKTEAFF. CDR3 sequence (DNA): TGCGCCAGCAGCCTTATACCGGGACAGGGGAAAACTGAAGCTTTCTTT.

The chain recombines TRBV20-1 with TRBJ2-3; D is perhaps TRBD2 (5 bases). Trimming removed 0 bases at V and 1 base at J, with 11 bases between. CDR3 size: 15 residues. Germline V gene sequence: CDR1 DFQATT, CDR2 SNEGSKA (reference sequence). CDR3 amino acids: CSARDEGFRTDTQYF. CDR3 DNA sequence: TGCAGTGCTAGAGATGAGGGTTTTCGCACAGATACGCAGTATTTT.